This TCR beta chain came from a study of blood T cell repertoires in COVID-19. About the study: Researchers got acute and convalescent COVID-19 samples from the United States, Italy and Spain. In each case, the material was cDNA or gDNA derived from T cells, B-cell-depleted T cells, or PBMCs.

Authors' data handling: Amplification with reference gene primers provided the estimates of nucleated cell counts. Measured with immunoSEQ multiplex PCR; TCRdb has only the in-frame clones, and not every one. The DNA gave D and trimming, while V, J and clone size come from that table. The sample shows 120,000 to 150,000 clones, approximately 89% of them seen only once. Looked up from germline, CDR1 is MNHEY and CDR2 is SMNVEV (reference sequence). The CDR3 runs 17 residues. Trimming at V came to 2 bases and at J to 7 bases, leaving 8 bases not matched to a gene. The sample comprised peripheral blood. The receptor's source is a human donor in a cohort sampled during active COVID-19. The chain joins TRBV27 to TRBJ2-2; 12 nucleotides agree with TRBD1. The CDR3: CASSLGVGQGAGGELFF. The CDR3 DNA reads TGTGCCAGCAGTTTAGGAGTGGGACAGGGGGCCGGCGGGGAGCTGTTTTTT.